The rows below give T cell receptor beta chains drawn from one sample of a study of response to subunit inactivated influenza vaccine. TCRdb passed the RT-PCR reads through MiXCR, listing each CDR3 protein once. The sample records a few hundred thousand distinct CDR3 sequences, 21% being singletons. Sequenced here: PBMCs from blood, sampled 21 months after vaccination. Receptors were obtained from a man aged 50-75 years who received an inactivated influenza vaccine. Each CDR3 is given with its conserved first and last residue. D genes are given only for firm matches. The size of a clone is reported for some rows only, either as once, few or many, or as a class for expanded clones.

J: TRBJ2-7
V: TRBV7-2
size: .
D: .
CDR3: CASIQLRDSYEQYF
DNA: TGTGCCAGCATCCAGTTACGGGACTCCTACGAGCAGTACTTC

J: TRBJ1-1
V: TRBV7-9
size: many
D: TRBD1
CDR3: CASRDRANTEAFF
DNA: TGTGCCAGCAGGGACAGGGCCAACACTGAAGCTTTCTTT

J: TRBJ2-1
V: TRBV30
size: .
D: .
CDR3: CAWSPSRGDRSYNEQFF
DNA: TGTGCCTGGAGTCCCTCGAGGGGGGACAGATCCTACAATGAGCAGTTCTTC

J: TRBJ1-1
V: TRBV5-4
size: many
D: .
CDR3: CASSLPTGYEAFF
DNA: TGTGCCAGCAGCTTGCCCACGGGGTACGAAGCTTTCTTT

J: TRBJ2-2
V: TRBV9
size: many
D: .
CDR3: CASSIARVQGGTGELFF
DNA: TGTGCCAGCAGTATTGCCCGTGTACAGGGAGGCACCGGGGAGCTGTTTTTT

J: TRBJ1-2
V: TRBV5-1
size: many
D: .
CDR3: CASSLDRVHGYTF
DNA: TGCGCCAGCAGCTTGGACAGAGTGCATGGCTACACCTTC

J: TRBJ1-2
V: TRBV10-3
size: .
D: TRBD1
CDR3: CATGLGTVGAGYTF
DNA: TGTGCCACGGGTCTTGGGACAGTAGGGGCTGGCTACACCTTC

J: TRBJ1-2
V: TRBV13
size: many
D: .
CDR3: CASSQEDSFYGYTF
DNA: TGTGCCAGCAGCCAGGAGGACAGTTTCTATGGCTACACCTTC

J: TRBJ1-4
V: TRBV7-6
size: .
D: TRBD1
CDR3: CASRPETGGHEKLFF
DNA: TGTGCCAGCAGACCAGAGACAGGGGGCCATGAAAAACTGTTTTTT

J: TRBJ2-3
V: TRBV20-1
size: many
D: .
CDR3: CSARSPGDTQYF
DNA: TGCAGTGCTAGAAGCCCTGGAGATACGCAGTATTTT

J: TRBJ2-5
V: TRBV20-1
size: few
D: TRBD2
CDR3: CSARDRIAGEKTQYF
DNA: TGCAGTGCTAGAGATAGAATAGCGGGGGAGAAGACCCAGTACTTC

J: TRBJ2-7
V: TRBV28
size: .
D: .
CDR3: CASSFTSTSSYEQYF
DNA: TGTGCCAGCAGTTTTACCAGTACATCCTCCTACGAGCAGTACTTC

J: TRBJ1-2
V: TRBV12-3/TRBV12-4
size: .
D: .
CDR3: CASTPLYGGYTF
DNA: TGTGCCAGCACACCCCTATATGGTGGCTACACCTTC

J: TRBJ2-3
V: TRBV5-1
size: .
D: .
CDR3: CASSFHLKSQPTQYF
DNA: TGCGCCAGCAGCTTCCATCTAAAGTCCCAACCTACGCAGTATTTT

J: TRBJ1-2
V: TRBV12-3/TRBV12-4
size: many
D: .
CDR3: CASSLQAGPYGYTF
DNA: TGTGCCAGCAGTTTACAGGCAGGGCCCTATGGCTACACCTTC

J: TRBJ1-2
V: TRBV20-1
size: few
D: .
CDR3: CSARVGSLNYGYTF
DNA: TGCAGTGCTAGAGTCGGCAGCCTTAACTATGGCTACACCTTC